What follows is one T cell receptor (beta chain) and its context. The CDR3 length is 14 residues. V lost 3 bases and J lost 1, with 9 bases in between. The germline V gene encodes CDR1 ENHRY and CDR2 SYGVKD. This sample is drawn from a study of blood T cell repertoires in COVID-19. Study details: There were acute and convalescent COVID-19 samples, and they came from the United States, Italy and Spain. T cells, B-cell-depleted T cells, or PBMCs supplied cDNA or gDNA.

Per the study methods: Amplification of reference gene primers provided the estimated nucleated cell counts. The repertoire was sequenced with immunoSEQ multiplex PCR; TCRdb's copy has only in-frame clones and lacks some. V, J and clone size are taken as reported in that table, and D and trimming were inferred from the DNA itself. The repertoire includes 140,000 or so clones, roughly 84% of them detected once, and approximately 2.5% sits in the top ten. The sequence was collected from a human donor with acute or convalescent COVID-19. The donor label of this sample is uncertain. The specimen was peripheral blood. The rearrangement uses TRBV10-3 and TRBJ1-1; TRBD1 is a possible D gene (6 bases). The chain's CDR3 is CAISDVGANTEAFF. The CDR3 DNA is TGTGCCATCAGTGATGTGGGGGCGAACACTGAAGCTTTCTTT.